This entry is about one T cell receptor (beta chain). The sample belongs to a study of blood T cell repertoires in COVID-19. Per the original methods: Reference gene primer amplification yielded estimated nucleated cell counts. Sequenced by immunoSEQ multiplex PCR; TCRdb stores in-frame clones only, minus some. D and trimming come from the DNA, and the V and J calls and clone size come from that table. The table shows tens of thousands of clones, with 87% occurring only once. The ends were cut back, 6 bases at V and 4 bases at J, with 13 bases in the middle. The CDR3 sequence is 13 residues long. Germline V CDR1 and CDR2: SGHRS, YFSETQ.

The chain employs TRBV5-1 and TRBJ1-1; D is possibly TRBD1 (6 bases). Sequenced sample: peripheral blood. This clonotype was sampled from a human donor with acute or convalescent COVID-19. The donor label of this sample is uncertain. The CDR3 bases are TGCGCCAGCAACTTAAGGGGGGGCACTGAAGCTTTCTTT. Translation gives CASNLRGGTEAFF.